The 18 T cell receptor beta chains below all came from one sample that was sequenced in a study of T cell clonality in common variable immunodeficiency. Repertoires were generated with immunoSEQ multiplex PCR, while TCRdb's copy carries only in-frame clones and drops some. Listed here are tens of thousands of clones without any singletons, the top ten holding 1.5% to 2%. Sample: peripheral blood mononuclear cells. These receptors came from a person aged 18 to 70 in good health.

This clone was detected many times. The missing CDR3 end, 3 residues past where the read stops, is filled in from the germline J gene. The chain uses TRBV20-1 and TRBJ1-5; D is uncertain. In germline, CDR1 is DFQATT, CDR2 SNEGSKA (reference sequence). V dropped 8 bases and J dropped 3 bases, with 14 bases sitting between them. This CDR3 has 13 amino acids. The DNA read from the CDR3 is TGCAGTACGGGTCGGGGAGTCAATCAGCCC. Its protein is CSTGRGVNQP. The whole CDR3 sequence reads CSTGRGVNQPQHF.

This clone was picked up many times. The read is 3 residues too short to cover the CDR3 end, so that end is filled in from the germline J gene. This chain uses TRBV7-9 with TRBJ1-3, with 8 bases that match TRBD1. The trim removed 5 bases at V and 1 base at J, leaving 1 base unmatched. Germline V gives CDR1 SEHNR, CDR2 FQNEAQ (reference sequence). The CDR3 contains 14 residues. The chain's CDR3 is CASSRQGSGNTIYF. CDR3 DNA (partial): TGTGCCAGCAGCCGACAGGGGTCTGGAAACACC.

The table lists this clone with many counts. The DNA read from the CDR3 is TGTGCCAGCAGGTCAGGACAGCGTCTTTTGAACACTGAA. Protein product: CASRSGQRLLNTE. The CDR3 in its entirety is CASRSGQRLLNTEAFF. The chain employs TRBV6-2 or TRBV6-3 and TRBJ1-1, with D maybe TRBD1 (6 bases). The CDR3 end lies 3 residues beyond the end of the read and is filled in from the germline J gene. Germline V gene data show CDR1 as MNHEY and CDR2 as SVGEGT. Trimming pared 6 bases from V and 0 bases from J, leaving 17 bases between. The CDR3 covers 16 residues.

There are many counts of this clone. The missing CDR3 end, 3 residues past where the read stops, is filled in from the germline J gene. The chain links TRBV10-3 to TRBJ2-7, with 11 nucleotides matching TRBD1. V was pared by 8 bases and J by 4 bases, with 4 bases of the junction left unmatched. The CDR3 sequence is 13 residues long. CDR1 ENHRY and CDR2 SYGVKD come from the germline V gene. The covered CDR3 bases are TGTGCCATCGGAGGACAGGGGGCGTACGAG. Protein: CAIGGQGAYE. The whole CDR3 reads CAIGGQGAYEQYF.

This clone was recorded many times. The CDR3 end falls 3 residues outside the read, so it is completed with the germline J gene. The chain joins TRBV4-1 to TRBJ2-7, with 8 bases identical to TRBD1. Germline CDR1 reads MGHRA; CDR2 reads YSYEKL. The CDR3 is made up of 18 amino acids. After removal of 0 bases from V and 1 base from J, the junction contained 11 bases not matched to a gene. CDR3 in amino acids: CASSQDMAGGTVSYEQYF. The sequenced part of the CDR3 DNA is TGCGCCAGCAGCCAAGATATGGCAGGGGGCACAGTATCCTACGAG.

The table lists this clone with many counts. Partial CDR3 DNA: TGTGCCAGCAGCTTGGCAGGGTCCGATGAG. Its protein is CASSLAGSDE. The entire CDR3 is CASSLAGSDEQFF. The chain couples TRBV7-6 to TRBJ2-1; D possibly corresponds to TRBD1 (5 bases). Coverage ceases 3 residues before the CDR3 finishes, and the germline J gene fills in the end. The V end was cut by 3 bases, the J end by 8 bases, with 11 bases between. This CDR3 has 13 amino acids. The germline CDR1 and CDR2 sequences are SGHVS and FNYEAQ.

This clone was counted many times. CDR3 in amino acids: CASTNSGQGSNSPLHF. CDR3 DNA (partial): TGTGCCAGTACCAATTCCGGACAGGGGAGCAATTCACCC. The chain combines TRBV19 with TRBJ1-6, with 9 nucleotides matching TRBD1. The sequenced fragment ends 3 residues before the CDR3 boundary, so the rest is inferred from the germline J gene. This CDR3 contains 16 residues. Unmatched junction bases numbered 11, after V lost 7 bases and J lost 7 bases. Germline CDR1 reads LNHDA; CDR2 reads SQIVND (reference sequence).

Worth noting for this clone: The read stops 3 residues short of the end of the CDR3; the missing end is completed from the germline J gene. V is TRBV18 and J is TRBJ1-2; a weak D match, TRBD1 (5 bases). The germline V gene encodes CDR1 KGHSH and CDR2 LQKENI. The CDR3 length is 15 residues. CDR3 protein: CASSQGTNKANDYTF. The CDR3 bases that were read are TGTGCCAGCTCACAAGGGACTAACAAAGCGAATGAC. Together with reference TRBV18 and TRBJ1-2, the CDR3 gives the full variable domain: NAGVMQNPRHLVRRRGQEARLRCSPMKGHSHVYWYRQLPEEGLKFMVYLQKENIIDESGMPKERFSAEFPKEGPSILRIQQVVRGDSAAYFCASSQGTNKANDYTFGSGTRLTVV.

This clone was picked up many times. The read is 3 residues too short to cover the CDR3 end, so that end is filled in from the germline J gene. The chain recombines TRBV20-1 with TRBJ2-3; D unresolved. Per germline, CDR1 DFQATT and CDR2 SNEGSKA (reference sequence). V was trimmed by 1 base and J by 4 bases, leaving 9 bases between them. The CDR3 is 13 amino acids. CDR3: CSARGLLADTQYF. Partial CDR3 DNA: TGCAGTGCTAGAGGACTCCTTGCAGATACG.

This clone has at least ten counts. The read falls 3 residues short of the CDR3 end, and the missing part is taken from the germline J gene. This rearrangement joins TRBV20-1 to TRBJ2-1, with 8 positions matching TRBD1. The CDR3 is 13 amino acids. Germline V gene lookup returns CDR1 DFQATT and CDR2 SNEGSKA (reference sequence). V lost 5 bases, J lost 3 bases, and 3 bases stayed unmatched. CDR3 sequence: CSAFGQGYNEQFF. The DNA read from the CDR3 is TGCAGTGCTTTCGGACAGGGCTACAATGAG.

This clone was picked up many times. Read data end 3 residues before the CDR3 end; the end is taken from the germline J gene. The genes are TRBV19 and TRBJ1-2; 12 bases agree with TRBD1. The germline V gene encodes CDR1 LNHDA and CDR2 SQIVND (reference sequence). The CDR3 is 15 residues long. The part of the CDR3 DNA that was read is TGTGCCAGTAGTCCCTCCGGGACAGGGGGCGCAGGC. Translating gives CASSPSGTGGAG. The entire CDR3 reads CASSPSGTGGAGYTF.

This clone showed up many times. Read coverage stops 3 residues before the CDR3 terminus; the germline J gene supplies the remainder. The chain recombines TRBV10-3 with TRBJ2-2; D call uncertain. The ends were cut back, 1 base at V and 0 bases at J, with 6 bases in the middle. There are 15 residues in the CDR3. Germline values: CDR1 ENHRY, CDR2 SYGVKD. The CDR3 DNA, read in part, is TGTGCCATCAGTGAGTACCAGACGAACACCGGGGAG. It translates to CAISEYQTNTGE. The full CDR3 reads CAISEYQTNTGELFF.

This clone has at least ten counts. CDR3 DNA (partial): TGTGCCAGCAGCTTAGAGTCAGATCATGGC. Amino acids: CASSLESDHG. The full-length CDR3 reads as CASSLESDHGYTF. The chain joins TRBV7-2 to TRBJ1-2, with unresolved D. The read falls 3 residues short of the CDR3 end, and the missing part is taken from the germline J gene. This CDR3 is 13 amino acids long. Germline assignment: CDR1 SGHTA and CDR2 FQGNSA. The germline V and J ends were trimmed by 1 base and 6 bases, with 9 bases remaining between them.

This clone was seen ten or more times. The CDR3 end is not reached by the read, which stops 3 residues before it; the germline J gene fills it in. The chain carries TRBV12-3 or TRBV12-4 and TRBJ2-1; tentatively, D is TRBD2 (6 bases). Trimming left V 6 bases short and J 0 bases short, with 21 bases between. This CDR3 is 18 amino acids long. The CDR3 spells CASSPTPRGISSYNEQFF. The covered CDR3 bases are TGTGCCAGCAGCCCCACCCCCCGCGGGATTAGCTCCTACAATGAG.

This clone was counted at least ten times. The CDR3 extends 3 residues past the end of the read, so its final part is completed from the germline J gene. The V call is TRBV7-3, the J call TRBJ1-1; TRBD1 matches at 11 bases. In germline, CDR1 is SGHTA, CDR2 FQGTGA. This CDR3 is built from 13 residues. CDR3 DNA, as far as it was read: TGTGCCAGCAGCCCCACCGGGACAGGGGGA. As protein: CASSPTGTGG. The CDR3, in full, reads CASSPTGTGGAFF.

This clone was counted many times. Read data end 3 residues before the CDR3 end; the end is taken from the germline J gene. The chain links TRBV20-1 to TRBJ2-1; D unclear. The CDR3 loop spans 16 amino acids. V lost 0 bases and J lost 0, with 12 bases in between. Per the germline V gene, CDR1 is DFQATT and CDR2 is SNEGSKA (reference sequence). The CDR3 protein is CSARDGLLGSYNEQFF. CDR3 bases read: TGCAGTGCTAGAGATGGGCTTTTGGGCTCCTACAATGAG.

This clone was observed many times. The read terminates 3 residues ahead of where the CDR3 ends, so the germline J gene completes it. V usage is TRBV19 and J usage is TRBJ1-1, with D possibly TRBD1 on 5 matching bases. V lost 5 bases and J lost 4, with 20 bases in between. CDR3 length: 16 amino acids. From germline, CDR1 is LNHDA and CDR2 SQIVND (reference sequence). The CDR3 sequence: CASSRWEPGEGTEAFF. CDR3 bases read: TGTGCCAGTAGTCGGTGGGAACCGGGGGAGGGCACTGAA.

This clone was seen at least ten times. Read data end 3 residues before the CDR3 end; the end is taken from the germline J gene. The rearrangement joins TRBV7-8 to TRBJ2-2; D ambiguous. Germline V gene lookup returns CDR1 SGHVS and CDR2 FQNEAQ. This CDR3 spans 13 amino acids. The ends were cut back, 1 base at V and 6 bases at J, with 6 bases in the middle. This chain's CDR3 is CASSLVEPGELFF. CDR3 bases read: TGTGCCAGCAGCTTAGTAGAACCCGGGGAG.